These T cell receptor beta chains were read from a single sample in a study of blood T cells in healthy people across ages. TCRdb itself ran the 5' RACE reads through MiXCR, one entry per CDR3 protein. In the table there are some 1.4 million distinct CDR3 sequences, 40% to 50% of which are singletons. Sequenced material: blood. Receptors originate from a woman aged 18-29 years in good health. Both conserved end residues are part of each CDR3.

TRBJ2-3,TRBV5-1,CASSGLAGELRYF
TRBJ2-3,TRBV20-1,CSPWTSGRDTQYF
TRBJ2-4,TRBV15,CATSEGQILAKNIQYF
TRBJ2-5,TRBV29-1,CSVGSLGTETQYF
TRBJ2-7,TRBV9,CASSVGGLGSGYEQYF
TRBJ1-2,TRBV20-1,CSASGAGGYGYTF
TRBJ1-2,TRBV6-6,CATLWGPYYGYTF
TRBJ2-5,TRBV7-8,CASSYWGGKETQYF
TRBJ2-7,TRBV4-2,CASSQGSRMGYEQYF
TRBJ1-6,TRBV5-6,CASSLWDRENSPLHF
TRBJ1-5,TRBV2,CASSGDSSNQPQHF
TRBJ2-5,TRBV6-1,CASVPGTAYQETQYF
TRBJ2-3,TRBV29-1,CSVSGRLADTQYF
TRBJ2-4,TRBV20-1,CSARASGGGNIQYF
TRBJ2-1,TRBV20-1,CSARSPGLAGVGSSYNEQFF
TRBJ1-1,TRBV18,CASSPPAGGAFF
TRBJ1-2,TRBV2,CASRNNVENYGYTF
TRBJ2-5,TRBV12-3/TRBV12-4,CASSLALASGETQYF
TRBJ1-1,TRBV12-3/TRBV12-4,CASSFNRLNTEAFF
TRBJ2-1,TRBV5-6,CASSFVGDLKQFF
TRBJ2-1,TRBV6-1,CAGRRESYNEQFF
TRBJ1-2,TRBV20-1,CSAEPTGNYDYTF
TRBJ1-2,TRBV29-1,CSSRAVYGYTF
TRBJ2-3,TRBV9,CASSFSHLAGAGDTQYF
TRBJ1-2,TRBV12-5,CASGFNVQAAGYTF
TRBJ1-2,TRBV28,CASTSRDRGGGYTF
TRBJ2-7,TRBV6-1,CASSDPTSGRALYEQYF
TRBJ2-5,TRBV5-1,CASTWSGGETQYF
TRBJ2-1,TRBV7-2,CASSVAPGLATQEQFF
TRBJ2-1,TRBV27,CAGSFLAREQFF
TRBJ2-4,TRBV7-3,CASSLTPYSTRESAKNIQYF
TRBJ1-3,TRBV9,CASSVEGVTGNTIYF
TRBJ2-3,TRBV27,CASSFSRGNTQYF
TRBJ1-1,TRBV7-2,CASSLDAGGFTEAFF
TRBJ1-4,TRBV12-3/TRBV12-4,CASSRTVMKGEKLFF
TRBJ2-7,TRBV28,CASCNRASYEQYF
TRBJ2-7,TRBV10-1,CASSDGQGVYEQYF
TRBJ2-1,TRBV12-3/TRBV12-4,CASSLGGTSGSYNEQFF
TRBJ2-3,TRBV7-2,CASSLGGLGVTDTQYF
TRBJ2-5,TRBV6-6,CASTLNMGGRGAEQYF
TRBJ2-3,TRBV29-1,CSSGGSGGTDTQYF
TRBJ2-2,TRBV20-1,CSARGQDLTGELFF
TRBJ2-7,TRBV20-1,CSASSSGLPYEQYF
TRBJ2-5,TRBV20-1,CSARDVTGTPETQYF
TRBJ1-2,TRBV24-1,CATSDLQGGYTF
NA,TRBV10-3,CATDQGGYEQYF
TRBJ2-1,TRBV9,CASSEPKPGLLTYEQFF
TRBJ1-6,TRBV2,CASSEGQDKSRNSPLHF
TRBJ1-2,TRBV20-1,CRTDYGYTF